The clone carrying this TCR beta chain was recorded at least ten times. The data derive from a study of T cells in Graves' hyperthyroidism and ophthalmopathy. This CDR3 contains 19 residues. J lost 0 bases, V lost 3 bases, and 16 bases had no gene match. Germline V lookup: CDR1 DFQATT, CDR2 SNEGSKA (reference sequence). Amplification of TCR beta CDR3 regions was performed using RNA transcripts as template. First-round RT-PCR of the TCR CDR3 relied on the HTBI primer set. TCRdb re-called the multiplex PCR reads with MiXCR, one entry per CDR3 protein. The table records roughly 300,000 distinct CDR3 sequences, more than 11% of them present only once.

Material for sequencing was blood. The V and J genes are TRBV20-1 and TRBJ2-1, with TRBD1 matching 8 bases. The clonotype comes from a woman aged 25 to 39 with Graves' hyperthyroidism. The CDR3 sequence: CSARQVQGASPSSYNEQFF. CDR3 in DNA: TGCAGTGCTAGGCAAGTTCAGGGGGCGAGCCCGAGCTCCTACAATGAGCAGTTCTTC.